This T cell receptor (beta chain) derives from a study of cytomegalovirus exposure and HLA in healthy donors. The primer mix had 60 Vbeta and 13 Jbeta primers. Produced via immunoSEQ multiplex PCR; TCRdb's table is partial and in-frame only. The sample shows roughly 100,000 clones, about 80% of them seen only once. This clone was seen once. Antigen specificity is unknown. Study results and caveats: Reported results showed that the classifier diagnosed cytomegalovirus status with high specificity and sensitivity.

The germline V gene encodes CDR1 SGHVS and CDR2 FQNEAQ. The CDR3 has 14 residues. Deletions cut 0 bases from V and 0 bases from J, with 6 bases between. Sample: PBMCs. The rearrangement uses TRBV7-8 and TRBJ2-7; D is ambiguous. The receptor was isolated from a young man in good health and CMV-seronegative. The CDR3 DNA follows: TGTGCCAGCAGCTTAGCCTCGGGCTCCTACGAGCAGTACTTC. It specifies CASSLASGSYEQYF.